This T cell receptor (beta chain) was sequenced in a study of identical twins. cDNA carried unique molecular identifiers, and a universal primer site was added by template switching. TCRdb called the 5' RACE reads again in MiXCR, with one record for every CDR3 protein. The sample has more than 1.5 million distinct CDR3 sequences, under 35% seen once. The CDR3 is 15 amino acids. Per germline, CDR1 SGHDN and CDR2 FVKESK. Trimming stripped 4 bases from V and 7 bases from J, with 16 bases between. This sequence was found in a newborn girl in good health. Material: cord blood. This chain uses TRBV14 with TRBJ2-2; D not resolved. The CDR3 sequence: CASSPRLPENGELFF. CDR3 in DNA: TGTGCCAGCAGCCCCAGGCTCCCTGAAAACGGGGAGCTGTTTTTT.